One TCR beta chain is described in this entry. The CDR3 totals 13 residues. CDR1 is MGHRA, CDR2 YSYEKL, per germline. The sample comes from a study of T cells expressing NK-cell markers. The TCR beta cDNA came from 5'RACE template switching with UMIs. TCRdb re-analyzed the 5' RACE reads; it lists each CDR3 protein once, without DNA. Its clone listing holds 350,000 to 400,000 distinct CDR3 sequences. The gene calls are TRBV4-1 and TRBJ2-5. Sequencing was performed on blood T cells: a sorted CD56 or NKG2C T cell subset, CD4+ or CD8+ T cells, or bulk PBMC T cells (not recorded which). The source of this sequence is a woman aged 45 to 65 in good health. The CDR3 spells CASSQIVRETQYF.